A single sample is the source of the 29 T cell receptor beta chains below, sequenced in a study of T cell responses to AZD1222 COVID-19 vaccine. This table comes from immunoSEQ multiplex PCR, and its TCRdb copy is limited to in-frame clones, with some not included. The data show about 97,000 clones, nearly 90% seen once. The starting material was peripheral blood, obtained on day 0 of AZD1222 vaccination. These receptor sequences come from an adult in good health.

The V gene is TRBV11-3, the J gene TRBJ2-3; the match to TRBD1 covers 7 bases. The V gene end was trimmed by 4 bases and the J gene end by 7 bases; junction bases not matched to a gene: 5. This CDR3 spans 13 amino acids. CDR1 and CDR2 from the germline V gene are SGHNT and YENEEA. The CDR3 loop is CASSSRQGNTQYF. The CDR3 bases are TGTGCCAGCAGCTCCCGACAGGGAAATACGCAGTATTTT.

CDR3 in amino acids: CASSATGQGSYEQYF. DNA for the CDR3: TGTGCCAGCAGTGCTACAGGACAGGGGAGCTACGAGCAGTACTTC. J is TRBJ2-7 and V is TRBV28, with 9 bases that match TRBD1. Germline CDR1 reads MDHEN; CDR2 reads SYDVKM. The CDR3 is 15 residues long. Germline trimming cut 5 bases from V and 3 bases from J; bases unmatched to any gene: 8.

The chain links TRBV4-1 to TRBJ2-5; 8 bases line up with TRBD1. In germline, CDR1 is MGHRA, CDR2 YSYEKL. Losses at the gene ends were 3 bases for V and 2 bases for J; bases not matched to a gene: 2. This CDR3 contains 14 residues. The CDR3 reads CASSQTGVQETQYF. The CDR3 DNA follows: TGCGCCAGCAGCCAGACAGGGGTACAAGAGACCCAGTACTTC.

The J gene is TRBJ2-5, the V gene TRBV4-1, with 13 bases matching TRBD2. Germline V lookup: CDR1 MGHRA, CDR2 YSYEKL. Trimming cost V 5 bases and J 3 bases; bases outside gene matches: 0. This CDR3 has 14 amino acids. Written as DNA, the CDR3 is TGCGCCAGCAGCGGACTAGCGGGGGAAGAGACCCAGTACTTC. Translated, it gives CASSGLAGEETQYF.

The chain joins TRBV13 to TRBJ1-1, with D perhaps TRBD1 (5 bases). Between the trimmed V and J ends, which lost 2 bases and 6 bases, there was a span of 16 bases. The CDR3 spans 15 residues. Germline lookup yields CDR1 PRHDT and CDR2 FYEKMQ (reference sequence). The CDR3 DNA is TGTGCCAGCAGCTTAAGGTGGGATGGGGGTTCTGAAGCTTTCTTT. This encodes CASSLRWDGGSEAFF.

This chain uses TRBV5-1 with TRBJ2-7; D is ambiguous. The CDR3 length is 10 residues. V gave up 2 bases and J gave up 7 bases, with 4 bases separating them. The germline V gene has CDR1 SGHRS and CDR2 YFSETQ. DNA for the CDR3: TGCGCCAGCAGCTTAAGAGAGCAGTACTTC. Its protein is CASSLREQYF. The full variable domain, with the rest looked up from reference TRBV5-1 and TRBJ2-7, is KAGVTQTPRYLIKTRGQQVTLSCSPISGHRSVSWYQQTPGQGLQFLFEYFSETQRNKGNFPGRFSGRQFSNSRSEMNVSTLELGDSALYLCASSLREQYFGPGTRLTVT.

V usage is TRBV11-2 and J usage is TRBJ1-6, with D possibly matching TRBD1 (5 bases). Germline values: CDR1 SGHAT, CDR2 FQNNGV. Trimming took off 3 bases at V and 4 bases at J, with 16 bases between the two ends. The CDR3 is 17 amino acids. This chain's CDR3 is CASSFMALGEYNSPLHF. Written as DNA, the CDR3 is TGTGCCAGCAGCTTTATGGCGTTGGGGGAATATAATTCACCCCTCCACTTT.

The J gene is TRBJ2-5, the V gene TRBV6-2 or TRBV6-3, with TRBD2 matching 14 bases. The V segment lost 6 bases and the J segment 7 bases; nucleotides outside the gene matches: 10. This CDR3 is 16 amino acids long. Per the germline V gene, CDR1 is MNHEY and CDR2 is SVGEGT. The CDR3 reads CASSPRLAGGPGTQYF. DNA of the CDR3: TGTGCCAGCAGCCCCCGACTAGCGGGGGGGCCGGGGACCCAGTACTTC.

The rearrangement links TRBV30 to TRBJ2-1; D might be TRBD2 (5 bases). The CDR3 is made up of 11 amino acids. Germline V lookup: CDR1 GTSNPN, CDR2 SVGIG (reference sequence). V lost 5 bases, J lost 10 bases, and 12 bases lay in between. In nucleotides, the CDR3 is TGTGCCTGGGGGAGCAAGGGCGAGCAGTTCTTC. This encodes CAWGSKGEQFF.

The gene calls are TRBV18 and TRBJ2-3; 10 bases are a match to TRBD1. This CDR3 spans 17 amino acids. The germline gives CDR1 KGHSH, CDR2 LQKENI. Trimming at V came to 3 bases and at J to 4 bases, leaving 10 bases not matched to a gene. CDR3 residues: CASSPTIGQGGADTQYF. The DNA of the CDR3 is TGTGCCAGCTCACCTACGATAGGACAGGGGGGCGCAGATACGCAGTATTTT.

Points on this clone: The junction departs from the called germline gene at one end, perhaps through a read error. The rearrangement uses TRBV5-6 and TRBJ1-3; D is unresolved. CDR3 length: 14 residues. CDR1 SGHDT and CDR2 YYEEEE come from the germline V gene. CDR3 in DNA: TGTGCCAGCAGCTTGTGGTCCGCCGGAAGCACCATATATTTT. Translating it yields CASSLWSAGSTIYF. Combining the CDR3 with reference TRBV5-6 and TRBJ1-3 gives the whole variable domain DAGVTQSPTHLIKTRGQQVTLRCSPKSGHDTVSWYQQALGQGPQFIFQYYEEEERQRGNFPDRFSGHQFPNYSSELNVNALLLGDSALYLCASSLWSAGSTIYFGEGSWLTVV.

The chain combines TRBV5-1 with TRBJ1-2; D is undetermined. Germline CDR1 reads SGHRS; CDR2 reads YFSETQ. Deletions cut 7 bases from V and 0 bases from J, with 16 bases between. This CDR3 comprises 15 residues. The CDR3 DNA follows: TGCGCCAGCGATCGGGGAGACAAATCTAACTATGGCTACACCTTC. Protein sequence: CASDRGDKSNYGYTF.

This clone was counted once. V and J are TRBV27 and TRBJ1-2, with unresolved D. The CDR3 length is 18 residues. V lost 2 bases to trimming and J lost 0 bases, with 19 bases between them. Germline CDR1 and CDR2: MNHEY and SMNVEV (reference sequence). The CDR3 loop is CASSLRSKASNANYGYTF. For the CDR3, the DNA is TGTGCCAGCAGTTTAAGGAGTAAGGCTTCGAATGCTAACTATGGCTACACCTTC.

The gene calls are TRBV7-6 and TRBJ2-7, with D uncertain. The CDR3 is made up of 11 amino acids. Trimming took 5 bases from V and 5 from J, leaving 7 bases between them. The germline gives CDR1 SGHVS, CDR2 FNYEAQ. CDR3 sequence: CASSAEHEQYF. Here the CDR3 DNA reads TGTGCCAGCAGCGCTGAACACGAGCAGTACTTC.

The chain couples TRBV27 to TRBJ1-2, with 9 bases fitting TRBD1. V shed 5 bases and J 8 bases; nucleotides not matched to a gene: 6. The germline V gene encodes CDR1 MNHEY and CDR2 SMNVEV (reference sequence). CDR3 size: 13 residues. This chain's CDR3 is CASSTGTGRGYTF. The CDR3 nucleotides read TGTGCCAGCAGTACCGGGACAGGGAGAGGCTACACCTTC.

In nucleotides, the CDR3 is TGTGCCAGCAGCCCACTAGAGGAGCGAGAGACCCAGTACTTC. Encoded protein: CASSPLEERETQYF. This sequence joins TRBV3-1 (or the pseudogene TRBV3-2) and TRBJ2-5, with D possibly TRBD2 on 5 matching bases. V shed 4 bases and J shed 4 bases, with 13 bases lying between them. The CDR3 is 14 amino acids. Germline V CDR1 and CDR2: LGHDT, YNNKEL (reference sequence).

The CDR3 sequence: CASSRAGTSLETQYF. The CDR3 DNA reads TGTGCCAGCAGCCGAGCCGGGACTAGCCTGGAGACCCAGTACTTC. The rearrangement uses TRBV7-9 and TRBJ2-5; 9 bases align to TRBD2. V trimming: 5 bases; J trimming: 5 bases; junction bases outside the gene matches: 9. CDR1 SEHNR and CDR2 FQNEAQ come from the germline V gene (reference sequence). This CDR3 spans 15 amino acids.

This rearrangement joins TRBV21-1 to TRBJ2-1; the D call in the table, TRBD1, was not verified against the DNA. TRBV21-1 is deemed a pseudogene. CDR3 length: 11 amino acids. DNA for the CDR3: TGTGCCAGCCCCTCCAGCAATGAGCAGTTCTTC. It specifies CASPSSNEQFF.

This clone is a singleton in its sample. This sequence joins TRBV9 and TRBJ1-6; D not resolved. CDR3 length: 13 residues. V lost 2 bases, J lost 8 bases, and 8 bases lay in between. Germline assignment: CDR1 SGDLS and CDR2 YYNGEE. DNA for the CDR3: TGTGCCAGCAGCGTCGAAGAGGATTCACCCCTCCACTTT. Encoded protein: CASSVEEDSPLHF.

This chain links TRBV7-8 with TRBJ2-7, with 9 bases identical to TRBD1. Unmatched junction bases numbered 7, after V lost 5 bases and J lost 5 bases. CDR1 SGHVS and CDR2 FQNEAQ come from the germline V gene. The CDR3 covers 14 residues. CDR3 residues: CASSRTGAGHEQYF. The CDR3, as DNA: TGTGCCAGCAGCCGGACAGGGGCGGGACACGAGCAGTACTTC.

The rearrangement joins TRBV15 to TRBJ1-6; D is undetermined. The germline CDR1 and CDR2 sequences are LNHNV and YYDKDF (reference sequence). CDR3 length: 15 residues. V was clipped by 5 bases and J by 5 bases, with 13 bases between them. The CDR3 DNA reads TGTGCCACCAGCCCCCGGGGAAGGGATAATTCACCCCTCCACTTT. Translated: CATSPRGRDNSPLHF.

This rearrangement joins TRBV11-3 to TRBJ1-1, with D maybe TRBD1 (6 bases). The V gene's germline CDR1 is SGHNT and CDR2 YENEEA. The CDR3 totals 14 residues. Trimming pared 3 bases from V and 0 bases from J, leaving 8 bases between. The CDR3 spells CASSLGGVNTEAFF. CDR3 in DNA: TGTGCCAGCAGCTTGGGGGGCGTGAACACTGAAGCTTTCTTT.

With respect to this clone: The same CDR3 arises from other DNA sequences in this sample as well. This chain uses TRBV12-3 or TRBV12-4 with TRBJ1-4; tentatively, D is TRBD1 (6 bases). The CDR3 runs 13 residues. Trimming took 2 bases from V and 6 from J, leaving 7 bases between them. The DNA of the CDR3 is TGTGCCAGCAGTTTATGGGGGCATGAAAAACTGTTTTTT. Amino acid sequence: CASSLWGHEKLFF.

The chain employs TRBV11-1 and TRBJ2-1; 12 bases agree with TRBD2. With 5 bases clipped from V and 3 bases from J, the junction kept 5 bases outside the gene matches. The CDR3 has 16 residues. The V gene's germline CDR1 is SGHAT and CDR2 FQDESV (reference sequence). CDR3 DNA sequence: TGTGCCAGCAGCCCCAGGACTAGCGGGGACTACAATGAGCAGTTCTTC. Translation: CASSPRTSGDYNEQFF.

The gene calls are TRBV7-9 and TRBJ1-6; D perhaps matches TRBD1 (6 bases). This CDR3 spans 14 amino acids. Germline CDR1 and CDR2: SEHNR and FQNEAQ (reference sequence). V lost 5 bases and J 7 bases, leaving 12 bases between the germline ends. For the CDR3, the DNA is TGTGCCAGCAGCCAAAGGACAGACAATTCACCCCTCCACTTT. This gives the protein CASSQRTDNSPLHF.

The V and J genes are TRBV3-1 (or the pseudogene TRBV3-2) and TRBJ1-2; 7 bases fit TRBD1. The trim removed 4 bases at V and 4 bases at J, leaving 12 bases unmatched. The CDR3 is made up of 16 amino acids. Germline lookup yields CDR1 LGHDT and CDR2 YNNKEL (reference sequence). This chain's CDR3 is CASSLTTGVSGYGYTF. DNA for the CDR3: TGTGCCAGCAGCCTAACAACAGGGGTTAGTGGCTATGGCTACACCTTC.

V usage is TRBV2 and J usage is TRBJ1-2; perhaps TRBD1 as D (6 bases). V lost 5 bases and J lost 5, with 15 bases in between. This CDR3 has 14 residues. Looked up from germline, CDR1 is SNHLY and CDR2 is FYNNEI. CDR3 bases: TGTGCCAGCAGTCCGCCCAGGGGAGGTTATGGCTACACCTTC. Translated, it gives CASSPPRGGYGYTF. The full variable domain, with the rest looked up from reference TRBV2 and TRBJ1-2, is EPEVTQTPSHQVTQMGQEVILRCVPISNHLYFYWYRQILGQKVEFLVSFYNNEISEKSEIFDDQFSVERPDGSNFTLKIRSTKLEDSAMYFCASSPPRGGYGYTFGSGTRLTVV.

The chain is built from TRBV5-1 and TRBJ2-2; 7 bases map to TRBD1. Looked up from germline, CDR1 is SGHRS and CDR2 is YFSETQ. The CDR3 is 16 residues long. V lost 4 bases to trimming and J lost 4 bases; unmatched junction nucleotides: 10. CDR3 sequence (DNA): TGCGCCAGCAGCCCAAGGGACAGAGGAATCACCGGGGAGCTGTTTTTT. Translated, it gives CASSPRDRGITGELFF.

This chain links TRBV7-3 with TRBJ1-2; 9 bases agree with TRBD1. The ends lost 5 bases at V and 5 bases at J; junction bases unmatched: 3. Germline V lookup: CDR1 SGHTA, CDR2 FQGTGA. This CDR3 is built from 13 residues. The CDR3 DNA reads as TGTGCCAGCAGCCGGACAGGGGAGTATGGCTACACCTTC. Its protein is CASSRTGEYGYTF.